This TCR beta chain was recovered during a study of CD8 T cells in Susac syndrome. Negative isolation was used for CD8+ and CD4+ T cells and FACS enrichment for TEMRA cells. Notes on this clonotype: What it recognizes is unknown.

When the RNA was reverse transcribed, random hexamers were used with an input of roughly 0.45 to 1 ug. Across 54 Vbeta and 13 Jbeta, immunoSEQ multiplex PCR amplified TCR beta CDR3. TCRdb re-analysed the immunoSEQ multiplex PCR reads in MiXCR, keeping a single row per CDR3 protein. The sample has 400,000 to 550,000 distinct CDR3 sequences; around 85% are singletons. Germline CDR1 is MGHRA and CDR2 is YSYEKL. CDR3 length: 15 residues. V was clipped by 4 bases and J by 6 bases; unmatched bases: 11. The study's findings and limits: Individuals included in the TCR sequencing and HLA analysis were acknowledged by the study to be relatively few in number.

The sequencing input was CD8+ T cells from PBMCs. The source is a human donor with multiple sclerosis. The chain employs TRBV4-1 and TRBJ2-7; 8 bases map to TRBD1. CDR3 nucleotides: TGCGCCAGCAGCCCAGAGGACAGGGAATTTCTCGAGCAGTACTTC. Translated, it gives CASSPEDREFLEQYF.